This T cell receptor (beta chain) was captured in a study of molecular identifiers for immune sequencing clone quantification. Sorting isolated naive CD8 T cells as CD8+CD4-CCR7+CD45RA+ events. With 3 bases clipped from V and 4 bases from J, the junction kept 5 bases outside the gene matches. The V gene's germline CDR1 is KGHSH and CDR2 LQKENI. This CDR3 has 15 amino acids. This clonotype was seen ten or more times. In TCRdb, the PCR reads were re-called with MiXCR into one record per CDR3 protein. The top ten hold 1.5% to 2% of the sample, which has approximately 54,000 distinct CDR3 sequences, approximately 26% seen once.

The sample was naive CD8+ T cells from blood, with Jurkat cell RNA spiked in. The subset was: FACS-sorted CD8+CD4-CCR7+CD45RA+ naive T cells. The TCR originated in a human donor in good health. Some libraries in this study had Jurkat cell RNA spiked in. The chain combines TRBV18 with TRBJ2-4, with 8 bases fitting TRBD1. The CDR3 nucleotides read TGTGCCAGCTCACCGCCGGGACAGGCGAAAAACATTCAGTACTTC. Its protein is CASSPPGQAKNIQYF.